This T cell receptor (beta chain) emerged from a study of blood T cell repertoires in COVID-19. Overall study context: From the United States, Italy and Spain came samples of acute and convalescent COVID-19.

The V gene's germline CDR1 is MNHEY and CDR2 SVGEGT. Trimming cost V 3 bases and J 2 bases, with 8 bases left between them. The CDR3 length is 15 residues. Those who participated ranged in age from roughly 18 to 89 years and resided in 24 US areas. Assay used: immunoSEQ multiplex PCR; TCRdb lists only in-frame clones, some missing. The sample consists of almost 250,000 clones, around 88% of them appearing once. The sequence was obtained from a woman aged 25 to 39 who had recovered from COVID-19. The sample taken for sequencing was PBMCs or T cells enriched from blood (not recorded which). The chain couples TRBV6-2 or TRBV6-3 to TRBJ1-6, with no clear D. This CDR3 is CASSYRETYNSPLHF. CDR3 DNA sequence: TGTGCCAGCAGTTATCGAGAGACCTATAATTCACCCCTCCACTTT.